The source of this TCR beta chain is a study of T cells in Graves' hyperthyroidism and ophthalmopathy. V lost 2 bases to trimming and J lost 5 bases, with 14 bases between them. The CDR3 is made up of 15 amino acids. Germline CDR1 is WNHNN and CDR2 is SYGVQD (reference sequence). Study-wide results and caveats: Stable hyperthyroidism was told apart from ophthalmopathy by a model built on 13 V-J features. The majority of expanded thyroid clonotypes above 0.001 also appeared in blood.

Using more than 8 ml of fresh peripheral blood, PBMCs were prepared. Concerning this clonotype itself: Its antigen is unknown.

RNA transcripts yielded amplified TCR beta CDR3 regions. In the first-round RT-PCR of the TCR CDR3, the HTBI primer set was used. TCRdb reanalysed the multiplex PCR reads using MiXCR and keeps one entry per CDR3 protein. The top ten hold more than 30% of the sample, which has under 450,000 distinct CDR3 sequences, about a sixth seen once. The chain carries TRBV10-1 and TRBJ2-3, with D uncertain. Material for sequencing was blood. The TCR sequence derives from a young woman with Graves' hyperthyroidism that later progressed to Graves' ophthalmopathy. As DNA, the CDR3 is TGCGCCAGCAGTGAGAGGTTCTCGTTTGGAGATACGCAGTATTTT. Translated, it gives CASSERFSFGDTQYF.